Below are 9 T cell receptor beta chains sequenced from a single sample in a study of response to subunit inactivated influenza vaccine. Each CDR3 protein gets one entry after TCRdb re-called the RT-PCR reads with MiXCR. The sample has fewer than 600,000 distinct CDR3 sequences, approximately 7.3% seen once; the top ten hold about an eighth. Source: PBMCs from blood, taken less than 30 months after vaccination. These receptor sequences come from a man aged 45 to 75 who received an inactivated influenza vaccine.

V gene TRBV10-3 combines with J gene TRBJ1-1, with 10 bases fitting TRBD1. Germline V lookup: CDR1 ENHRY, CDR2 SYGVKD. The trim removed 7 bases at V and 2 bases at J, leaving 7 bases unmatched. The CDR3 contains 15 residues. The CDR3 loop is CAITRGTGVNTEAFF. Written as DNA, the CDR3 is TGTGCCATCACGAGGGGGACAGGGGTTAACACTGAAGCTTTCTTT.

The J gene is TRBJ2-7, the V gene TRBV29-1; D perhaps matches TRBD1 (5 bases). Germline CDR1 is SQVTM and CDR2 is ANQGSEA. V gave up 2 bases and J gave up 9 bases, with 8 bases separating them. There are 10 residues in the CDR3. CDR3 coding DNA: TGCAGCGTTGAAAGGGGTCTGCAGTACTTC. Protein sequence: CSVERGLQYF.

This clonotype was observed at least ten times. Written as DNA, the CDR3 is TGTGCCAGCAGTCCCATGGACAGACAAGAGACCCAGTACTTC. This sequence encodes CASSPMDRQETQYF. This chain links TRBV12-3 or TRBV12-4 with TRBJ2-5; D might be TRBD1 (6 bases). This CDR3 comprises 14 residues. V lost 5 bases and J lost 2, with 12 bases in between.

This clonotype has a handful of counts. V gene TRBV12-3 or TRBV12-4 combines with J gene TRBJ2-2; maybe TRBD1 (6 bases). CDR3 length: 15 residues. Trimming cost V 1 base and J 6 bases, with 12 bases left between them. CDR3 region: CASSLGVGASGELFF. In DNA form, the CDR3 reads TGTGCCAGCAGTTTAGGGGTGGGGGCCTCCGGGGAGCTGTTTTTT.

This clonotype has at least ten counts. The chain employs TRBV12-3 or TRBV12-4 and TRBJ2-5, with a weak D call TRBD2 (6 bases). V was shortened by 3 bases and J by 3 bases, with 11 bases between the two germline ends. The CDR3 runs 14 residues. In nucleotides, the CDR3 is TGTGCCAGCAGTTTGCACGGCGGGAAAGAGACCCAGTACTTC. Protein product: CASSLHGGKETQYF.

The V and J genes are TRBV5-1 and TRBJ2-3; tentative D call: TRBD2 (6 bases). V shed 7 bases and J shed 4 bases, with 19 bases lying between them. The V gene's germline CDR1 is SGHRS and CDR2 YFSETQ. The CDR3 covers 15 residues. DNA of the CDR3: TGCGCCAGCGGCTCCGGGGGTTTCCACGCAGATACGCAGTATTTT. As protein: CASGSGGFHADTQYF.

The chain links TRBV6-5 to TRBJ1-2; 7 bases agree with TRBD1. The CDR3 totals 13 residues. Trimming removed 6 bases from V and 4 bases from J; junction bases left unmatched: 5. Germline V CDR1 and CDR2: MNHEY, SVGAGI. CDR3 in amino acids: CASRYRDSYGYTF. The CDR3, as DNA: TGTGCCAGCAGATACCGGGACAGCTATGGCTACACCTTC.

The chain joins TRBV12-3 or TRBV12-4 to TRBJ2-7; 8 nucleotides line up with TRBD1. The ends lost 5 bases at V and 3 bases at J; junction bases unmatched: 3. The CDR3 extends over 13 amino acids. The CDR3 nucleotides are TGTGCCAGCAGTAACACAGGGGGCTACGAGCAGTACTTC. It specifies CASSNTGGYEQYF.

This clonotype appeared many times. The chain couples TRBV12-3 or TRBV12-4 to TRBJ2-1; D might be TRBD1 or TRBD2, each matching 7 bases. Trimming shortened V by 10 bases and J by 8 bases, and 15 bases separated the two germline ends. There are 12 residues in the CDR3. CDR3 nucleotide sequence: TGTGCCACCAGACAGGGAGGGTATGAGCAGTTCTTC. Its translation is CATRQGGYEQFF.